A selection of T cell receptor beta chains follows, all from one sample in a study of long-term antiretroviral therapy in people with HIV. The method was immunoSEQ multiplex PCR; TCRdb's version includes in-frame clones alone and lacks a portion of them. The table records around 40,000 clones, 86% of them present only once. This specimen consisted of unsorted PBMCs, obtained 0.1 years before starting antiretroviral therapy. These receptors originate from a woman in her forties or fifties with HIV. Each CDR3 is given with its conserved first and last residue. D genes are given only for firm matches. Clone size is not always given. Where it is, it says once, few, many or a class for expanded clones.

V: TRBV5-1; J: TRBJ2-3; size: NA; length: 15; D: TRBD2; DNA: TGCGCCAGCAGCCTAAGCGGGGGTGTCGCAGATACGCAGTATTTT; CDR3: CASSLSGGVADTQYF
V: TRBV2; J: TRBJ1-6; size: NA; length: 12; D: NA; DNA: TGTGCCACAGGGTTAAATAATTCACCCCTCCACTTT; CDR3: CATGLNNSPLHF
V: TRBV2; J: TRBJ1-1; size: once; length: 13; D: NA; DNA: TGTGCCAGCAGTTCAGGGCCGTGGACTGAAGCTTTCTTT; CDR3: CASSSGPWTEAFF
V: TRBV21-1; J: TRBJ2-7; size: few; length: 15; D: NA; DNA: TGTGCCAGCAGCAAAAACGACAGTCCCTCCTACGAGCAGTACTTC; CDR3: CASSKNDSPSYEQYF
V: TRBV29-1; J: TRBJ2-4; size: NA; length: 11; D: NA; DNA: TGCAGCGGATTAGCCAAAAACATTCAGTACTTC; CDR3: CSGLAKNIQYF
V: TRBV11-2; J: TRBJ1-2; size: few; length: 13; D: TRBD1; DNA: TGTGCCAGCAGCTTAGATCGACAGGGCGGCTACACCTTC; CDR3: CASSLDRQGGYTF
V: TRBV28; J: TRBJ2-3; size: NA; length: 17; D: TRBD2; DNA: TGTGCCAGCAGTTTAATACTAGCGGGGGTCCGCGGAGATACGCAGTATTTT; CDR3: CASSLILAGVRGDTQYF
V: TRBV9; J: TRBJ2-1; size: NA; length: 16; D: NA; DNA: TGTGCCAGCAGCCCCCAGGGACGGGCCTTGGGGGATGAGCAGTTCTTC; CDR3: CASSPQGRALGDEQFF
V: TRBV4-2; J: TRBJ2-7; size: NA; length: 16; D: TRBD2; DNA: TGTGCCAGCAGCCAGGTAGCGGGGGGTCTATCCTACGAGCAGTACTTC; CDR3: CASSQVAGGLSYEQYF
V: TRBV2; J: TRBJ1-3; size: NA; length: 15; D: NA; DNA: TGTGCCAGCAGTGAACAGACAGGCTCTGGAAACACCATATATTTT; CDR3: CASSEQTGSGNTIYF
V: TRBV11-2; J: TRBJ1-1; size: once; length: 14; D: NA; DNA: TGTGCCAGCAGCCCGCGGGCTTTGAACACTGAAGCTTTCTTT; CDR3: CASSPRALNTEAFF
V: TRBV5-4; J: TRBJ2-3; size: NA; length: 16; D: TRBD2; DNA: TGTGCCAGCAGCTTGATGGCTAGCGGGGGGACAGATACGCAGTATTTT; CDR3: CASSLMASGGTDTQYF
V: TRBV30; J: TRBJ2-5; size: NA; length: 10; D: NA; DNA: TGTGCCTGGGCTGCAGAGACCCAGTACTTC; CDR3: CAWAAETQYF
V: TRBV5-4; J: TRBJ1-1; size: few; length: 16; D: NA; DNA: TGTGCCAGCAGCTTGGACAGGTCGGGACCCGACACTGAAGCTTTCTTT; CDR3: CASSLDRSGPDTEAFF
V: TRBV2; J: TRBJ1-3; size: NA; length: 14; D: NA; DNA: TGTGCCAGCAGTAGAAGAGAGTCTGGAAACACCATATATTTT; CDR3: CASSRRESGNTIYF
V: TRBV2; J: TRBJ2-2; size: NA; length: 13; D: NA; DNA: TGTGCCAGCAGAAAAAGTTACACCGGGGAGCTGTTTTTT; CDR3: CASRKSYTGELFF
V: TRBV5-8; J: TRBJ1-3; size: NA; length: 15; D: NA; DNA: TGTGCCAGCAGCTTGTATCTCGGCTCTGGAAACACCATATATTTT; CDR3: CASSLYLGSGNTIYF
V: TRBV10-3; J: TRBJ1-1; size: NA; length: 15; D: NA; DNA: TGTGCCATCAGTGAGACGGCGTGGGGGGCGGCTGAAGCTTTCTTT; CDR3: CAISETAWGAAEAFF
V: TRBV25-1; J: TRBJ2-7; size: NA; length: 15; D: TRBD2; DNA: TGTGCCAGCAGTGAATTGGGGAACGGGGGGAACGAGCAGTACTTC; CDR3: CASSELGNGGNEQYF
V: TRBV9; J: TRBJ2-1; size: NA; length: 15; D: TRBD2; DNA: TGTGCCAGCAGCGTAGGCGGGGGGGTATACAATGAGCAGTTCTTC; CDR3: CASSVGGGVYNEQFF
V: TRBV5-4; J: TRBJ2-3; size: NA; length: 14; D: NA; DNA: TGTGCCAGCAGCTTCGGTACGGACCCGGATACGCAGTATTTT; CDR3: CASSFGTDPDTQYF
V: TRBV7-2; J: TRBJ2-2; size: few; length: 14; D: TRBD2; DNA: TGTGCCAGCAGTGAGCGGGGGAACACCGGGGAGCTGTTTTTT; CDR3: CASSERGNTGELFF
V: TRBV4-3; J: TRBJ1-1; size: NA; length: 16; D: TRBD1; DNA: TGCGCCAGCAGCCATCTTCCCGGACAGGGAGGGGCTGAAGCTTTCTTT; CDR3: CASSHLPGQGGAEAFF
V: TRBV18; J: TRBJ1-1; size: NA; length: 12; D: NA; DNA: TGTGCCAGCTCACCACCCCCGAACCGGGCTTTCTTT; CDR3: CASSPPPNRAFF
V: TRBV14; J: TRBJ2-1; size: NA; length: 20; D: TRBD2; DNA: TGTGCCAGCAGCCACTCGGGACTAGCGGGACCCTTCTACTCCTACAATGAGCAGTTCTTC; CDR3: CASSHSGLAGPFYSYNEQFF
V: TRBV6-6; J: TRBJ1-3; size: NA; length: 13; D: NA; DNA: TGTGCCAGCAGTTACGTGGGGGGAAACACCATATATTTT; CDR3: CASSYVGGNTIYF
V: TRBV13; J: TRBJ2-2; size: NA; length: 12; D: NA; DNA: TGTGCCAGCAGCTTAGGCGGCGGGGAGCTGTTTTTT; CDR3: CASSLGGGELFF
V: TRBV7-2; J: TRBJ2-1; size: NA; length: 15; D: TRBD2; DNA: TGTGCCAGCAGCTTACTTAGCGGGGGGTACAATGAGCAGTTCTTC; CDR3: CASSLLSGGYNEQFF
V: TRBV4-3; J: TRBJ1-1; size: NA; length: 13; D: NA; DNA: TGCGCCAGCAGCCAAGATTTGAGACAGGAAGCTTTCTTT; CDR3: CASSQDLRQEAFF
V: TRBV30; J: TRBJ2-3; size: NA; length: 14; D: TRBD1; DNA: TGTGCCTGGAGTCGGGACAGGGGCACAGATACGCAGTATTTT; CDR3: CAWSRDRGTDTQYF
V: TRBV5-6; J: TRBJ2-3; size: NA; length: 16; D: NA; DNA: TGTGCCAGCAGCTTCCGGGCCCCGGGGGGCACAGATACGCAGTATTTT; CDR3: CASSFRAPGGTDTQYF
V: TRBV5-6; J: TRBJ2-6; size: NA; length: 15; D: NA; DNA: TGTGCCAGCACCGCGCCGGGGAGTGGGGCCAACGTCCTGACTTTC; CDR3: CASTAPGSGANVLTF
V: TRBV4-2; J: TRBJ1-3; size: NA; length: 16; D: TRBD1; DNA: TGTGCCAGCAGCCCCGGGGACAGCGAACCTGGAAACACCATATATTTT; CDR3: CASSPGDSEPGNTIYF
V: TRBV11-1; J: TRBJ2-3; size: NA; length: 16; D: NA; DNA: TGTGCCAGCAGCTTAGATGTGGTAGCGAACACAGATACGCAGTATTTT; CDR3: CASSLDVVANTDTQYF
V: TRBV19; J: TRBJ2-3; size: NA; length: 14; D: TRBD2; DNA: TGTGCCAGTAGTATAGGCGGGGGGGGAGATACGCAGTATTTT; CDR3: CASSIGGGGDTQYF
V: TRBV13; J: TRBJ2-7; size: NA; length: 16; D: TRBD1; DNA: TGTGCCAGCAGCACCGAAGGGACCGGGACAGGGGGCGAGCAGTACTTC; CDR3: CASSTEGTGTGGEQYF
V: TRBV6-1; J: TRBJ1-5; size: NA; length: 17; D: NA; DNA: TGTGCCAGCAGTGAAACAGGTGGGGCAGGGCGAAAACAGCCCCAGCATTTT; CDR3: CASSETGGAGRKQPQHF
V: TRBV7-2; J: TRBJ2-5; size: NA; length: 14; D: NA; DNA: TGTGCCAGCAGCTTAATCCCTAGCGTGGAGACCCAGTACTTC; CDR3: CASSLIPSVETQYF
V: TRBV9; J: TRBJ2-1; size: NA; length: 13; D: NA; DNA: TGTGCCAGCAGCGTAGGGATTGGCAATGAGCAGTTCTTC; CDR3: CASSVGIGNEQFF
V: TRBV7-6; J: TRBJ1-1; size: NA; length: 13; D: NA; DNA: TGTGCCAGCAGCCAACAGCTTAACACTGAAGCTTTCTTT; CDR3: CASSQQLNTEAFF
V: TRBV18; J: TRBJ2-7; size: NA; length: 13; D: NA; DNA: TGTGCCAGCTCAGGGCAGGGTCTCTACGAGCAGTACTTC; CDR3: CASSGQGLYEQYF
V: TRBV6-4; J: TRBJ2-3; size: NA; length: 13; D: NA; DNA: TGTGCCAGCAGCCCCTCTCTAGCAGATACGCAGTATTTT; CDR3: CASSPSLADTQYF
V: TRBV11-2; J: TRBJ2-7; size: NA; length: 14; D: TRBD1; DNA: TGTGCCAGCAGCAGCCGGGACAGCCCCTACGAGCAGTACTTC; CDR3: CASSSRDSPYEQYF
V: TRBV14; J: TRBJ2-1; size: NA; length: 12; D: NA; DNA: TGTGCCAGCAGCCAAGATTGGCGGGCGCAGTTCTTC; CDR3: CASSQDWRAQFF
V: TRBV18; J: TRBJ1-3; size: NA; length: 12; D: NA; DNA: TGTGCCAGCTCACCTTCTGGAAACACCATATATTTT; CDR3: CASSPSGNTIYF
V: TRBV4-3; J: TRBJ2-7; size: NA; length: 14; D: NA; DNA: TGCGCCAGCAGCCAGGAATACGGAACCTACGAGCAGTACTTC; CDR3: CASSQEYGTYEQYF
V: TRBV5-4; J: TRBJ1-2; size: NA; length: 14; D: NA; DNA: TGTGCCAGCAGCCCGGACCAGACCGGCTATGGCTACACCTTC; CDR3: CASSPDQTGYGYTF
V: TRBV13; J: TRBJ1-6; size: few; length: 14; D: TRBD1; DNA: TGTGCCAGCAGACGGACAGGGGGGAATTCACCCCTCCACTTT; CDR3: CASRRTGGNSPLHF
V: TRBV10-2; J: TRBJ2-1; size: few; length: 15; D: NA; DNA: TGCGCCAGCAGTGAGGGACACCCCTCCTACAATGAGCAGTTCTTC; CDR3: CASSEGHPSYNEQFF
V: TRBV4-2; J: TRBJ2-7; size: NA; length: 15; D: NA; DNA: TGTGCCAGCAGCCAAGATCCGGGGGAAACGTACGAGCAGTACTTC; CDR3: CASSQDPGETYEQYF
V: TRBV7-6; J: TRBJ2-1; size: NA; length: 14; D: TRBD2; DNA: TGTGCCAGCAGCGGACTAGCGGGATCCAATGAGCAGTTCTTC; CDR3: CASSGLAGSNEQFF
V: TRBV9; J: TRBJ2-2; size: few; length: 15; D: TRBD1; DNA: TGTGCCAGCAGCCGACAGGGGCTGAGGACCGGGGAGCTGTTTTTT; CDR3: CASSRQGLRTGELFF
V: TRBV27; J: TRBJ2-3; size: once; length: 13; D: NA; DNA: TGTGCCAGCAGTTTAGTCTACACAGATACGCAGTATTTT; CDR3: CASSLVYTDTQYF
V: TRBV4-1; J: TRBJ1-2; size: NA; length: 16; D: NA; DNA: TGCGCCAGCAGCCAAGGGGTTCGGGGGAGGAACTATGGCTACACCTTC; CDR3: CASSQGVRGRNYGYTF